Listed below are T cell receptor beta chains from one sample, sequenced in a study of blood T cells in healthy people across ages. TCRdb fed the 5' RACE reads into MiXCR, producing one record per CDR3 protein. The sample contains 600,000 or so distinct CDR3 sequences, around 50% of which appear only once. The material sequenced was blood. The receptors originated from an older man in good health. CDR3s include the opening cysteine and the closing phenylalanine or tryptophan. The D gene is left open where the match is weak. The size entry is marked missing in some rows and otherwise reads once, few, many or a size class.

length: 15
size: few
J: TRBJ2-3
V: TRBV9
D: TRBD2
CDR3: CASSVFSGEGDTQYF
DNA: TGTGCCAGCAGCGTTTTTTCGGGGGAGGGAGATACGCAGTATTTT

length: 15
size: NA
J: TRBJ2-5
V: TRBV3-1
D: NA
CDR3: CASSGRDKNQETQYF
DNA: TGTGCCAGCAGCGGACGGGACAAAAACCAAGAGACCCAGTACTTC

length: 14
size: few
J: TRBJ2-1
V: TRBV4-1
D: NA
CDR3: CASSQTAGGVEQFF
DNA: TGCGCCAGCAGCCAGACGGCAGGTGGTGTTGAGCAGTTCTTC

length: 12
size: NA
J: TRBJ2-7
V: TRBV29-1
D: NA
CDR3: CSVQTGTYEQYF
DNA: TGCAGCGTCCAGACTGGAACCTACGAGCAGTACTTC

length: 14
size: NA
J: TRBJ2-3
V: TRBV20-1
D: TRBD1
CDR3: CSALPGQGTDTQYF
DNA: TGCAGTGCGCTACCGGGACAGGGCACAGATACGCAGTATTTT

length: 15
size: NA
J: TRBJ2-7
V: TRBV28
D: NA
CDR3: CASSPSQGGSYEQYF
DNA: TGTGCCAGCAGCCCGAGCCAGGGGGGGTCCTACGAGCAGTACTTC

length: 15
size: NA
J: TRBJ2-3
V: TRBV20-1
D: NA
CDR3: CGARDVAGIGDTQYF
DNA: TGCGGTGCTAGAGATGTTGCGGGAATAGGAGATACGCAGTATTTT

length: 15
size: few
J: TRBJ1-2
V: TRBV7-3
D: NA
CDR3: CASSLSGGGAYGYTF
DNA: TGTGCCAGCAGCTTATCGGGTGGGGGCGCCTATGGCTACACCTTC

length: 12
size: NA
J: TRBJ2-7
V: TRBV20-1
D: NA
CDR3: CSASGSTYEQYF
DNA: TGCAGTGCTAGCGGGAGTACCTACGAGCAGTACTTC

length: 14
size: NA
J: TRBJ2-5
V: TRBV7-2
D: TRBD1
CDR3: CASSLRDSQETQYF
DNA: TGTGCCAGCAGCCTCCGGGACAGTCAAGAGACCCAGTACTTC

length: 15
size: NA
J: TRBJ2-1
V: TRBV28
D: NA
CDR3: CASTRGPGGYNEQFF
DNA: TGTGCCAGCACGCGGGGGCCAGGGGGCTACAATGAGCAGTTCTTC

length: 14
size: NA
J: TRBJ1-6
V: TRBV4-3
D: NA
CDR3: CASSQRRGDSPLHF
DNA: TGCGCCAGCAGCCAAAGGCGGGGGGATTCGCCCCTCCACTTT

length: 13
size: NA
J: TRBJ2-5
V: TRBV5-1
D: TRBD1
CDR3: CASSPGQNNEQYF
DNA: TGCGCCAGCAGCCCGGGACAGAACAATGAGCAGTACTTC

length: 15
size: NA
J: TRBJ2-7
V: TRBV28
D: NA
CDR3: CASFAGWAGNYEQYF
DNA: TGTGCCAGCTTCGCCGGGTGGGCAGGTAACTACGAGCAGTACTTC

length: 16
size: once
J: TRBJ2-5
V: TRBV28
D: TRBD2
CDR3: CASSSGTSGTRETQYF
DNA: TGTGCCAGCAGTTCCGGGACTAGCGGGACGAGGGAGACCCAGTACTTC

length: 12
size: few
J: TRBJ1-2
V: TRBV7-2
D: NA
CDR3: CATAGGVYGYTF
DNA: TGTGCCACCGCGGGGGGAGTCTATGGCTACACCTTC

length: 15
size: many
J: TRBJ1-1
V: TRBV6-5
D: NA
CDR3: CASSYSRFRSSEAFF
DNA: TGTGCCAGCAGTTACTCGAGGTTTCGGTCAAGTGAAGCTTTCTTT

length: 13
size: few
J: TRBJ1-5
V: TRBV20-1
D: NA
CDR3: CSASSRDGQPQHF
DNA: TGCAGTGCTAGTTCCAGGGACGGTCAGCCCCAGCATTTT

length: 15
size: NA
J: TRBJ2-5
V: TRBV4-3
D: NA
CDR3: CASSQGNTLGETQYF
DNA: TGCGCCAGCAGCCAAGGAAACACCCTGGGGGAGACCCAGTACTTC

length: 14
size: NA
J: TRBJ2-2
V: TRBV4-3
D: NA
CDR3: CASSQEPVSGELFF
DNA: TGCGCCAGCAGCCAAGAGCCCGTTAGCGGGGAGCTGTTTTTT

length: 15
size: NA
J: TRBJ2-3
V: TRBV11-2
D: NA
CDR3: CASSLMSTFADTQYF
DNA: TGTGCCAGCAGCTTAATGTCAACGTTCGCAGATACGCAGTATTTT

length: 16
size: NA
J: TRBJ2-3
V: TRBV9
D: NA
CDR3: CASSVALGTGTDTQYF
DNA: TGTGCCAGCAGCGTAGCTTTGGGGACCGGCACAGATACGCAGTATTTT

length: 13
size: NA
J: TRBJ1-2
V: TRBV4-1
D: NA
CDR3: CASSQLANYGYTF
DNA: TGCGCCAGCAGCCAACTAGCTAACTATGGCTACACCTTC

length: 13
size: NA
J: TRBJ1-1
V: TRBV5-1
D: TRBD1
CDR3: CASSSPGQREAFF
DNA: TGCGCCAGCAGCTCTCCGGGACAGAGAGAAGCTTTCTTT

length: 12
size: NA
J: TRBJ2-7
V: TRBV20-1
D: NA
CDR3: CSARRQIYEQYF
DNA: TGCAGTGCTAGACGTCAGATCTACGAGCAGTACTTC

length: 14
size: NA
J: TRBJ2-5
V: TRBV10-3
D: TRBD2
CDR3: CAIRAGGEWETQYF
DNA: TGTGCCATCCGGGCGGGGGGCGAATGGGAGACCCAGTACTTC

length: 13
size: NA
J: TRBJ2-7
V: TRBV12-3/TRBV12-4
D: NA
CDR3: CASSLLVTYEQYF
DNA: TGTGCCAGCAGTTTATTGGTCACTTACGAGCAGTACTTC

length: 17
size: NA
J: TRBJ2-3
V: TRBV7-2
D: TRBD2
CDR3: CASSLTSTTDYSGTQYF
DNA: TGTGCCAGCAGCTTGACTAGCACAACGGACTACAGTGGTACGCAGTATTTT

length: 14
size: NA
J: TRBJ2-1
V: TRBV6-2/TRBV6-3
D: NA
CDR3: CASSYSSVGDEQFF
DNA: TGTGCCAGCAGTTACTCGTCAGTTGGGGATGAGCAGTTCTTC

length: 13
size: few
J: TRBJ2-5
V: TRBV20-1
D: TRBD2
CDR3: CSARREGLETQYF
DNA: TGCAGTGCTCGGCGGGAGGGTCTCGAGACCCAGTACTTC

length: 14
size: few
J: TRBJ2-1
V: TRBV12-3/TRBV12-4
D: NA
CDR3: CASRRDLSYNEQFF
DNA: TGTGCCAGCAGGAGGGACCTTTCCTACAATGAGCAGTTCTTC

length: 15
size: NA
J: TRBJ2-1
V: TRBV7-9
D: TRBD1
CDR3: CASSDQDREGNEQFF
DNA: TGTGCCAGCAGCGACCAGGACAGGGAAGGGAATGAGCAGTTCTTC

length: 14
size: NA
J: TRBJ2-7
V: TRBV6-2/TRBV6-3
D: TRBD2
CDR3: CASRISGGAYEQYF
DNA: TGTGCCAGCAGGATAAGCGGGGGGGCCTACGAGCAGTACTTC

length: 14
size: NA
J: TRBJ2-1
V: TRBV2
D: NA
CDR3: CASSEVRSGGEQFF
DNA: TGTGCCAGCAGTGAAGTCCGTAGCGGAGGCGAGCAGTTCTTC

length: 13
size: NA
J: TRBJ1-2
V: TRBV20-1
D: NA
CDR3: CSARLGELYGYTF
DNA: TGCAGTGCTAGACTGGGTGAACTATATGGCTACACCTTC

length: 15
size: NA
J: TRBJ1-2
V: TRBV7-9
D: TRBD1
CDR3: CASSLGGTGDYGYTF
DNA: TGTGCCAGCAGCTTAGGAGGGACAGGTGACTATGGCTACACCTTC

length: 18
size: NA
J: TRBJ2-3
V: TRBV20-1
D: TRBD2
CDR3: CSVSPPGLAGGTFGTQYF
DNA: TGCAGTGTTAGCCCCCCGGGACTAGCGGGGGGGACCTTCGGTACGCAGTATTTT

length: 15
size: NA
J: TRBJ2-7
V: TRBV20-1
D: TRBD2
CDR3: CSATLSGRRSYEQYF
DNA: TGCAGTGCTACCCTTAGCGGGAGGAGGTCCTACGAGCAGTACTTC

length: 15
size: NA
J: TRBJ1-1
V: TRBV24-1
D: TRBD1
CDR3: CATRGPGTANTEAFF
DNA: TGTGCCACCCGGGGACCTGGGACAGCGAACACTGAAGCTTTCTTT

length: 16
size: NA
J: TRBJ2-1
V: TRBV5-1
D: TRBD2
CDR3: CASSVPGLAALHEQFF
DNA: TGCGCCAGCAGCGTACCGGGACTAGCGGCGCTGCATGAGCAGTTCTTC

length: 16
size: NA
J: TRBJ2-1
V: TRBV11-1
D: NA
CDR3: CASSLEDTRAANEQFF
DNA: TGTGCCAGCAGCCTCGAGGACACCCGAGCCGCCAATGAGCAGTTCTTC

length: 12
size: few
J: TRBJ2-7
V: TRBV30
D: TRBD1
CDR3: CAWSGNRGEQYF
DNA: TGTGCCTGGAGTGGAAACAGGGGCGAGCAGTACTTC

length: 15
size: NA
J: TRBJ2-3
V: TRBV4-1
D: TRBD2
CDR3: CASSQGGGAGDTQYF
DNA: TGCGCCAGCAGCCAAGGCGGGGGGGCAGGAGATACGCAGTATTTT

length: 13
size: NA
J: TRBJ2-1
V: TRBV27
D: NA
CDR3: CASSLASGSEKFF
DNA: TGTGCCAGCAGTTTAGCATCTGGGTCAGAGAAGTTCTTC

length: 16
size: NA
J: TRBJ1-2
V: TRBV4-3
D: NA
CDR3: CASSQGFRTGNYGYTF
DNA: TGCGCCAGCAGCCAGGGATTTAGGACGGGCAACTATGGCTACACCTTC

length: 15
size: few
J: TRBJ2-7
V: TRBV5-1
D: TRBD1
CDR3: CASSSTGQAAYEQYF
DNA: TGCGCCAGCAGCTCCACGGGACAGGCGGCCTACGAGCAGTACTTC

length: 12
size: NA
J: TRBJ2-1
V: TRBV9
D: NA
CDR3: CASSVRGGEQFF
DNA: TGTGCCAGCAGCGTAAGGGGTGGTGAGCAGTTCTTC

length: 14
size: once
J: TRBJ2-7
V: TRBV28
D: TRBD1
CDR3: CASGLWDSSYEQYF
DNA: TGTGCCAGCGGTTTGTGGGACAGCTCCTACGAGCAGTACTTC

length: 14
size: NA
J: TRBJ2-5
V: TRBV6-2/TRBV6-3
D: NA
CDR3: CASRTTGRQETQYF
DNA: TGTGCCAGCAGAACGACAGGCCGCCAAGAGACCCAGTACTTC

length: 13
size: NA
J: TRBJ2-5
V: TRBV5-5
D: NA
CDR3: CASSFWTQETQYF
DNA: TGTGCCAGCAGCTTCTGGACCCAAGAGACCCAGTACTTC

length: 14
size: NA
J: TRBJ2-1
V: TRBV20-1
D: TRBD2
CDR3: CSALASGHVNEQFF
DNA: TGCAGTGCCCTCGCTAGCGGACATGTCAATGAGCAGTTCTTC

length: 15
size: NA
J: TRBJ2-5
V: TRBV14
D: NA
CDR3: CASSPGTRTQETQYF
DNA: TGTGCCAGCAGCCCGGGGACTCGAACGCAAGAGACCCAGTACTTC

length: 15
size: NA
J: TRBJ2-1
V: TRBV7-6
D: NA
CDR3: CASSLGTPLGGEQFF
DNA: TGTGCCAGCAGCTTAGGGACACCTCTAGGGGGGGAGCAGTTCTTC

length: 15
size: NA
J: TRBJ2-3
V: TRBV10-3
D: TRBD2
CDR3: CAIRGTSGGSDTQYF
DNA: TGTGCCATCAGGGGGACTAGCGGGGGGTCAGATACGCAGTATTTT

length: 14
size: NA
J: TRBJ2-1
V: TRBV20-1
D: TRBD2
CDR3: CSARDMTSGNEQFF
DNA: TGCAGTGCTAGGGACATGACTAGCGGGAATGAGCAGTTCTTC

length: 13
size: few
J: TRBJ1-2
V: TRBV7-2
D: NA
CDR3: CASSSDPNYGYTF
DNA: TGTGCCAGCAGCTCAGACCCTAACTATGGCTACACCTTC

length: 13
size: NA
J: TRBJ1-2
V: TRBV12-3/TRBV12-4
D: NA
CDR3: CASSLRQASPHTF
DNA: TGTGCCAGCAGTTTGCGGCAGGCCTCCCCTCACACCTTC

length: 16
size: NA
J: TRBJ2-1
V: TRBV6-2/TRBV6-3
D: TRBD2
CDR3: CASSSGDGAGGGEQFF
DNA: TGTGCCAGCAGTTCGGGCGACGGGGCGGGAGGGGGTGAGCAGTTCTTC

length: 13
size: many
J: TRBJ2-1
V: TRBV6-5
D: TRBD2
CDR3: CASSTPGLAEQFF
DNA: TGTGCCAGCAGTACGCCTGGACTAGCCGAGCAGTTCTTC